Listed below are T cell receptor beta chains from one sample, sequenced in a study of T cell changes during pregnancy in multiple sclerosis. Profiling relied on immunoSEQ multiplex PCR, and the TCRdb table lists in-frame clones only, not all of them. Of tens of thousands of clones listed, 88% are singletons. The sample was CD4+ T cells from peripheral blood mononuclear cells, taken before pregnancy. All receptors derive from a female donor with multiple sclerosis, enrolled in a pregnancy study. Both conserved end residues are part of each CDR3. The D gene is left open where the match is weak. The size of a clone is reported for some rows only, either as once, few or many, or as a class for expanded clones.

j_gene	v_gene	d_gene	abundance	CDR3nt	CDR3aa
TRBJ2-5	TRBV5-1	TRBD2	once	TGCGCCAGCAGCACGAGGACTAGCGCCCAAGAGACCCAGTACTTC	CASSTRTSAQETQYF
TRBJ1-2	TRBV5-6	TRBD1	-	TGTGCCAGCGCCCCGGGACAGGGGTCCTTCTATGGCTACACCTTC	CASAPGQGSFYGYTF
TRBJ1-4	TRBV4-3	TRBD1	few	TGCGCCAGCAGCCAAGGCGGACAGGCCCTTAGGGAAAAACTGTTTTTT	CASSQGGQALREKLFF
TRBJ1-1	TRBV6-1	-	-	TGTGCCAGCACCTCTCAGGACGGGGCTGAAGCTTTCTTT	CASTSQDGAEAFF
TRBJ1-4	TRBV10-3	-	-	TGTGCCATCACTGAGGGGCCAGGTGAAAAACTGTTTTTT	CAITEGPGEKLFF
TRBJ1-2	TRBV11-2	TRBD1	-	TGTGCCAGCAGCTTTGTTCGACAGGGGCATGGCTACACCTTC	CASSFVRQGHGYTF
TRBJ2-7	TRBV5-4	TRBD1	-	TGTGCCAGCAGCCAGGACAGGAGCTCCTACGAGCAGTACTTC	CASSQDRSSYEQYF
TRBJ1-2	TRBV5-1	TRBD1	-	TGCGCCAGCAGCTTGCCAATTACAGGGGGTGATGGCTACACCTTC	CASSLPITGGDGYTF
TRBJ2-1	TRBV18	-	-	TGTGCCAGCTCACCACCCGTTCTGGAGGAGCAGTTCTTC	CASSPPVLEEQFF
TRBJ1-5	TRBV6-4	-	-	TGTGCCAGCAGTGACTCGATTCAGAATCAGCCCCAGCATTTT	CASSDSIQNQPQHF
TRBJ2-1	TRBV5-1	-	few	TGCGCCAGCAGCTTGGACAGGGTAGGCAATGAGCAGTTCTTC	CASSLDRVGNEQFF
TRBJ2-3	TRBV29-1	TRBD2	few	TGCAGCGTTTGGACTAGCGGAAAATTCATAGCTAGCACAGATACGCAGTATTTT	CSVWTSGKFIASTDTQYF
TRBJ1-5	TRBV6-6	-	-	TGTGCCAGCAGTTACTGGTCAGGTTTAGATCAGCCCCAGCATTTT	CASSYWSGLDQPQHF
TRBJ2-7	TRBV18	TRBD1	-	TGTGCCAGCCCTAACGTCCAGGACAGGGAATCCCACGAGCAGTACTTC	CASPNVQDRESHEQYF
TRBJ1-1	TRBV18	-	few	TGTGCCAGCTCCCGGCGGACTGAAGCTTTCTTT	CASSRRTEAFF
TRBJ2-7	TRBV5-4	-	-	TGTGCCAGCAGCTTGAAGGGGTCGGGAGTCTACGAGCAGTACTTC	CASSLKGSGVYEQYF
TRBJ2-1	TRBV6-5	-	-	TGTGCCAGCAGTTACTCAGGACAGATTCAGTTCTTC	CASSYSGQIQFF
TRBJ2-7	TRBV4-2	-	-	TGTGCCAGCAGCCAAGATAAAAATTCGGCGGGGTCCTACGAGCAGTACTTC	CASSQDKNSAGSYEQYF
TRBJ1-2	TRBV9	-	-	TGTGCCAGCAGCGTAGGGGACACAAGTCCTTATGGCTACACCTTC	CASSVGDTSPYGYTF
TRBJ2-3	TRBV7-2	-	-	TGTGCCAGCAGCCCCCCCGGGACACCGAGCACAGATACGCAGTATTTT	CASSPPGTPSTDTQYF
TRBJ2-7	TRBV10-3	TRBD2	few	TGTGCCATCAGTGAGTCGAAAATAGCGGGGGACGAGCAGTACTTC	CAISESKIAGDEQYF
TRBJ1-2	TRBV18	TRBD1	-	TGTGCCAGCTCTCAAAAACAGGGGGACCCCTATGGCTACACCTTC	CASSQKQGDPYGYTF
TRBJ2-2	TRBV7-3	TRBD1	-	TGTGCCAGCAGTTTGACAGGGGGAGGCACCGGGGAGCTGTTTTTT	CASSLTGGGTGELFF
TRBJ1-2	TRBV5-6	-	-	TGTGCCAGCAGAACTCAAATGGGGGCCGCGGAGGAAGGCTACACCTTC	CASRTQMGAAEEGYTF
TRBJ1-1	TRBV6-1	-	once	TGTGCCAGCAGTGAGACAAATTCGGACACTGAAGCTTTCTTT	CASSETNSDTEAFF
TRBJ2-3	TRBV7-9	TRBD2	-	TGTGCCAGCAGCTTGACAGCGGGAGGGGGATTGGATACGCAGTATTTT	CASSLTAGGGLDTQYF
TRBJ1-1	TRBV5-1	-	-	TGCGCCAGCACCAACGACTGGACAGAAGCTTTCTTT	CASTNDWTEAFF